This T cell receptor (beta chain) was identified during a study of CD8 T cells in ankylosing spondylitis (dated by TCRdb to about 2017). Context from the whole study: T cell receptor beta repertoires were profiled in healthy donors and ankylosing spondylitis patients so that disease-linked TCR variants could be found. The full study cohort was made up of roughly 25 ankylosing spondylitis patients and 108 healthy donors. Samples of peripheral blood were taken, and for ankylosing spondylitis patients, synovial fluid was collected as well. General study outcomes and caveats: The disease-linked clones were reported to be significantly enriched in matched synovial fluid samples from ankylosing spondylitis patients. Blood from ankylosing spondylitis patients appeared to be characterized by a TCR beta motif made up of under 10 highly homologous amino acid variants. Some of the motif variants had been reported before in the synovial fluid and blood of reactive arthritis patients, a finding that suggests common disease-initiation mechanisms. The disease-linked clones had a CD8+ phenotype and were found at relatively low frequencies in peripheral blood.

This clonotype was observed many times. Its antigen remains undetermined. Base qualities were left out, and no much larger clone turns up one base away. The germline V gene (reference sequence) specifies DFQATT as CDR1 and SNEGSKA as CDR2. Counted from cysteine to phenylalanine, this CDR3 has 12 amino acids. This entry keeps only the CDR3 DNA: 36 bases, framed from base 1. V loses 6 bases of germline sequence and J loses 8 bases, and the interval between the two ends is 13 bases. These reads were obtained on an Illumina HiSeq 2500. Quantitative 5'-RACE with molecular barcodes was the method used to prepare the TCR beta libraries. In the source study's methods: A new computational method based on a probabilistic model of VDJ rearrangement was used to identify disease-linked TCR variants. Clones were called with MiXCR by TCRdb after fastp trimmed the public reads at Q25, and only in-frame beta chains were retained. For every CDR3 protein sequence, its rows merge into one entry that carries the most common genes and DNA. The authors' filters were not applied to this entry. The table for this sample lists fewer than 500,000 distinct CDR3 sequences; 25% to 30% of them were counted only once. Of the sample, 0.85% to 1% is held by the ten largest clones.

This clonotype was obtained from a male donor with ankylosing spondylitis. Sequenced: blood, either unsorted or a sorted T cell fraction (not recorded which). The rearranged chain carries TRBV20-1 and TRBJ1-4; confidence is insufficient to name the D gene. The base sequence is TGCAGTGCCCCCTGGGGATCCGAAAAACTGTTTTTT. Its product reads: CSAPWGSEKLFF.